The sequence of this T cell receptor beta chain was determined in a study of blood T cell repertoires in COVID-19. Method: immunoSEQ multiplex PCR; TCRdb's copy keeps in-frame clones and lacks some. The table records approximately 190,000 clones, 65% to 85% of them present only once. Germline CDR1 reads MNHEY; CDR2 reads SVGEGT. The CDR3 loop spans 16 amino acids. V was trimmed by 2 bases and J by 4 bases, leaving 17 bases between them. This rearrangement joins TRBV6-2 or TRBV6-3 to TRBJ1-2; weak D call: TRBD1 (5 bases). Sequencing was performed on PBMCs or T cells enriched from blood (not recorded which). The receptor was isolated from a woman in her twenties or thirties who had been exposed to COVID-19. The CDR3 reads CASSYLGEASGYGYTF. CDR3 in DNA: TGTGCCAGCAGTTACCTGGGGGAGGCGTCGGGCTATGGCTACACCTTC.